This TCR beta chain was recorded in a study of T cells after posttransplantation cyclophosphamide. Regarding the study as a whole: After PTCy, TRB diversity resembled that of CNI/methotrexate controls. Later post-transplant blood repertoires were often dominated by donor CD8+ memory clones. TRB overlap between skin or GI tissue T cells and blood was limited.

Germline-derived CDR1 and CDR2 are SGHRS and YFSETQ. The CDR3 loop spans 17 amino acids. With 2 bases clipped from V and 0 bases from J, the junction kept 6 bases outside the gene matches. Using immunoSEQ multiplex PCR, the repertoire was profiled, and TCRdb retains in-frame clones only, with some absent. The sample has tens of thousands of clones, about 86% seen once; the top ten hold roughly 2.8%. This clone was detected only once. Its antigen is unknown. The source is a man aged 25 to 45 with a blood cancer, CMV-positive, and with a related stem cell donor. Sequencing was performed on PBMCs. The chain couples TRBV5-1 to TRBJ2-2; TRBD1 matches 8 bases. The CDR3 loop is CASSFGQGYPNTGELFF. In nucleotides, the CDR3 is TGCGCCAGCAGCTTCGGACAGGGCTACCCGAACACCGGGGAGCTGTTTTTT.